What follows are 7 T cell receptor beta chains derived from one specimen sequenced in a study of cytomegalovirus exposure and HLA in healthy donors. The PCR contained 60 Vbeta and 13 Jbeta primers. Method: immunoSEQ multiplex PCR; TCRdb's copy keeps in-frame clones and lacks some. Of around 150,000 clones detected, roughly 80% appear once; the ten largest clones hold 2.2%. Sequenced material: PBMCs. All receptors come from a man in his fifties or sixties in good health and CMV-seropositive.

In its sample, this clone was seen once. The chain recombines TRBV29-1 with TRBJ1-2; D is possibly TRBD1 (6 bases). In germline, CDR1 is SQVTM, CDR2 ANQGSEA. The CDR3 has 11 residues. V lost 2 bases to trimming and J lost 6 bases, with 7 bases between them. The CDR3 protein is CSVETGHGYTF. CDR3 nucleotide sequence: TGCAGCGTTGAAACAGGGCATGGCTACACCTTC.

The V gene is TRBV5-1, the J gene TRBJ2-5, with 13 bases aligning to TRBD2. The junction had 4 bases not matched to a gene; V was cut back by 1 base and J by 4 bases. Per germline, CDR1 SGHRS and CDR2 YFSETQ. The CDR3 sequence is 16 residues long. Here the CDR3 reads CASSLSTSGGGETQYF. Here the CDR3 DNA reads TGCGCCAGCAGCTTGTCTACTAGCGGGGGGGGAGAGACCCAGTACTTC.

V usage is TRBV27 and J usage is TRBJ1-4, with D maybe TRBD1 (6 bases). Trimming stripped 8 bases from V and 6 bases from J, with 16 bases between. CDR1 is MNHEY, CDR2 SMNVEV, per germline (reference sequence). This CDR3 comprises 14 residues. In nucleotides, the CDR3 is TGTGCCAGCTGGGGGGGGGCAGAGGATGAAAAACTGTTTTTT. This codes for CASWGGAEDEKLFF.

CDR3 sequence (DNA): TGTGCTAGTGGTGCCGACAGATCCACTGAAGCTTTCTTT. Translating gives CASGADRSTEAFF. The genes are TRBV12-5 and TRBJ1-1; tentative D call: TRBD1 (5 bases). This CDR3 contains 13 residues. Trimming took off 5 bases at V and 4 bases at J, with 11 bases between the two ends. CDR1 and CDR2 from the germline V gene are LGHNT and FRNRAP.

This clone was counted once. The chain carries TRBV2 and TRBJ1-2; 7 nucleotides line up with TRBD1. Germline V gene lookup returns CDR1 SNHLY and CDR2 FYNNEI. This CDR3 comprises 13 residues. Trimming cost V 4 bases and J 4 bases; bases outside gene matches: 3. In DNA form, the CDR3 reads TGTGCCAGCAGTGGACAGGGTGTCTATGGCTACACCTTC. It translates to CASSGQGVYGYTF.

The CDR3 loop reads CASSSLGLYTEAFF. The CDR3 region has the DNA TGTGCCAGCAGCTCCTTGGGGCTCTACACTGAAGCTTTCTTT. This chain links TRBV11-1 with TRBJ1-1; D may be TRBD1 (5 bases). Trimming left V 4 bases short and J 3 bases short, with 12 bases between. The CDR3 consists of 14 residues. Germline-derived CDR1 and CDR2 are SGHAT and FQDESV (reference sequence).

The sample holds a few counts of this clone. This rearrangement joins TRBV7-8 to TRBJ1-3; 11 positions agree with TRBD1. Per the germline V gene, CDR1 is SGHVS and CDR2 is FQNEAQ. Trimming took 1 base from V and 3 from J; bases not matched to a gene: 20. This CDR3 contains 22 residues. The CDR3 here is CASSLDSPLGQGVYFGGNTIYF. In nucleotides, the CDR3 is TGTGCCAGCAGCTTAGATTCGCCGCTGGGACAGGGGGTTTACTTCGGTGGAAACACCATATATTTT.